This T cell receptor (beta chain) was recovered during a study of T cells expressing NK-cell markers. The overall study: Seven of eight sequenced donors tested HCMV-seropositive; one tested seronegative. Findings and caveats of the study: Dominance of the CD3+CD56-NKG2C+ fraction by these clonotypes also held in a handful of donors.

CDR3 length equals 13 residues. Germline V CDR1 and CDR2: SQVTM, ANQGSEA. UMIs were included in TCR beta cDNA generated by 5'RACE template switching. Reprocessing the 5' RACE reads, TCRdb reports a single entry for every CDR3 protein and omits DNA. The sample's table shows some 500,000 distinct CDR3 sequences. As concerns this clonotype: Its antigen is unknown.

The sequencing input was blood T cells: a sorted CD56 or NKG2C T cell subset, CD4+ or CD8+ T cells, or bulk PBMC T cells (not recorded which). The origin of this receptor is a woman aged 45 to 65 in good health. V gene TRBV29-1 combines with J gene TRBJ1-5; TCRdb proposes TRBD1, but this gene call is untestable without DNA. This CDR3 is CSVESTGDQPQHF.